Sequencing of this T cell receptor (beta chain) was carried out in a study of early T cells in non-severe SARS-CoV-2 infection (dated by TCRdb to 2020 to 2022). Describing the broader study: TCR sequencing used bulk RNA from unsorted whole blood, so alpha and beta chains could not be paired. General conclusions and limits of the study: Matching against VDJdb was skewed toward anti-spike CD8 responses, likely underestimated virus-specific expansions, and missed private and CD4 specificities.

CDR1 is given as SQVTM and CDR2 as ANQGSEA, both from the germline V gene. The CDR3 starts with the cysteine, ends with the phenylalanine, and has 12 residues. The kept DNA is CDR3 alone, 36 bases in frame from the first base. V and J are truncated by 6 bases and 5 bases respectively, leaving an intervening sequence of 14 bases. This was a case-control study nested in a cohort of healthcare workers in London, UK, who had nasopharyngeal swab PCR tests and blood samples taken every week. Between 23 and 31 March 2020, the week of the UK lockdown, healthcare workers were enrolled and then followed up weekly for as long as 16 weeks. Library generation was performed with 5' RACE. The sequencer listed for this sample is NextSeq 500. Unique molecular identifiers were attached to individual cDNA molecules in the TCR library protocol so that sequencing error and PCR bias could be corrected. Both TCR alpha and beta chains were sequenced, and tight co-correlation was observed between alpha and beta sequence abundances in each sample. The authors' analysis ran thus. Decombinator V4 was used to perform V gene, J gene and CDR3 annotation of TCR sequences. Expanded TCRs were defined as changing significantly between any two time points under a Poisson model with p below 0.0001. TCR abundances were normalised to the total number of TCRs sequenced per sample and expressed as counts per million. MAIT TCRs were defined by TRAV1-2 paired with TRAJ12, TRAJ20 or TRAJ33, and iNKT TCRs by TRAV10 paired with TRAJ18. A search of VDJdb, accessed on 1 November 2021, was run for TCRs annotated to CMV, EBV and SARS-CoV-2, with TCRs annotated for multiple antigens excluded. TCRdb passed the public sequencing reads through fastp at Q25 and MiXCR, retaining productive beta sequences. Each CDR3 protein appears once, grouped with its most common genes and DNA. It is TCRdb's table, rather than the study itself, that gives the V and J calls and clone size. This sample comprises approximately 63,000 distinct CDR3 sequences, more than 5.5% of them detected only once. The ten biggest clones cover more than 3% of the sample.

This clonotype was counted many times. Its antigen is still unknown. Base quality data are lacking; no much larger clone is found one base away. The chain is made from TRBV29-1 and TRBJ2-7; TRBD1 is a weak D gene call, 5 bases matching. Material: whole blood, obtained at baseline. The TCR comes from an adult who was a healthcare worker with PCR-confirmed SARS-CoV-2 infection or an uninfected control (not recorded which). Read as DNA, the sequence is TGCAGCGTCCCGACAGCTGGGGACGAGCAGTACTTC. Translated, this gives CSVPTAGDEQYF.